The 32 T cell receptor beta chains reported below all come from one sample, sequenced in a study of blood T cells in healthy people across ages. A second PCR, run for about 7 to 11 cycles, used a sample-barcoded 5' primer plus a J-beta primer mix. One entry per CDR3 protein results from TCRdb running MiXCR on the 5' RACE reads. The profile shows roughly 2 million distinct CDR3 sequences, around half of them singletons. The sample comprised blood. These receptors originate from a woman aged 40 to 50 in good health.

V is TRBV4-1 and J is TRBJ2-3; 9 nucleotides line up with TRBD2. With 4 bases clipped from V and 4 bases from J, the junction kept 9 bases outside the gene matches. Germline lookup yields CDR1 MGHRA and CDR2 YSYEKL. This CDR3 region has 16 residues. As DNA, the CDR3 is TGCGCCAGCAGCCCATCTAGCGGGGCTCGATCAGATACGCAGTATTTT. Its protein product is CASSPSSGARSDTQYF.

This clonotype showed up just once. The chain is built from TRBV2 and TRBJ2-3; D may be TRBD2 (5 bases). The germline CDR1 and CDR2 sequences are SNHLY and FYNNEI. This CDR3 is built from 14 residues. V was clipped by 10 bases and J by 4 bases, with 18 bases between them. CDR3 sequence: CATSLLGSSDTQYF. The CDR3 bases are TGTGCCACGTCCCTCCTAGGGAGCTCAGATACGCAGTATTTT.

The rearrangement joins TRBV18 to TRBJ1-1; D remains ambiguous. Trimming pared 8 bases from V and 6 bases from J, leaving 19 bases between. CDR1 and CDR2 from the germline V gene are KGHSH and LQKENI. CDR3 size: 14 residues. The CDR3 coding sequence is TGTGCCAGCCAAATAACGGGGTACCTGTCTGAAGCTTTCTTT. Translated: CASQITGYLSEAFF.

The table lists this clonotype with a few counts. The chain has TRBV2 and TRBJ2-1, with TRBD1 matching over 7 bases. This CDR3 has 12 amino acids. Germline assignment: CDR1 SNHLY and CDR2 FYNNEI. The V segment lost 8 bases and the J segment 10 bases; nucleotides outside the gene matches: 8. CDR3 loop: CASDKGAGEQFF. The CDR3 DNA reads as TGTGCCAGCGACAAGGGGGCAGGGGAGCAGTTCTTC.

This clonotype showed up just a few times. The chain is built from TRBV9 and TRBJ1-2; D call uncertain. The germline gives CDR1 SGDLS, CDR2 YYNGEE. The V end lost 4 bases, the J end lost 3 bases, and 16 bases lay between the germline ends. The CDR3 is 15 amino acids. The CDR3 sequence is CASSFEEQIYYGYTF. CDR3 sequence (DNA): TGTGCCAGCAGCTTCGAGGAACAGATTTACTATGGCTACACCTTC.

This clonotype was found a few times. This rearrangement joins TRBV10-1 to TRBJ2-3; the match to TRBD2 covers 10 bases. Germline V gene lookup returns CDR1 WNHNN and CDR2 SYGVQD (reference sequence). The CDR3 runs 17 residues. Trimming cost V 3 bases and J 0 bases; bases outside gene matches: 6. CDR3 loop: CASSERTSGLSTDTQYF. CDR3 bases: TGCGCCAGCAGTGAACGGACTAGCGGACTGAGCACAGATACGCAGTATTTT.

The chain has TRBV10-2 and TRBJ2-5; tentatively, D is TRBD2 (6 bases). The V and J ends lost 8 bases and 5 bases respectively, with 18 bases between them. The length of the CDR3 is 14 residues. The germline CDR1 and CDR2 sequences are WSHSY and SAAADI. The chain's CDR3 is CASEEQGGTETQYF. CDR3 sequence (DNA): TGCGCCAGCGAAGAGCAGGGAGGAACGGAGACCCAGTACTTC.

The chain employs TRBV11-1 and TRBJ2-1, with TRBD2 as a possible D gene (7 bases). From germline, CDR1 is SGHAT and CDR2 FQDESV (reference sequence). The CDR3 loop spans 16 amino acids. Trimming cost V 5 bases and J 4 bases, with 18 bases left between them. The CDR3 loop is CASSPEGGPGYNEQFF. CDR3 bases: TGTGCCAGCAGCCCTGAGGGGGGGCCGGGATACAATGAGCAGTTCTTC.

The CDR3 DNA sequence: TGTGCCAGCAGCTTAGGGCCAACTGGGCAGTACTTC. This sequence encodes CASSLGPTGQYF. The genes are TRBV11-2 and TRBJ2-5; D not certain. The CDR3 is made up of 12 amino acids. Germline CDR1 SGHAT, CDR2 FQNNGV. V lost 1 base and J 11 bases, leaving 11 bases between the germline ends.

V usage is TRBV7-2 and J usage is TRBJ2-5; tentative D call: TRBD2 (6 bases). Germline CDR1 and CDR2: SGHTA and FQGNSA. This CDR3 has 12 residues. V was clipped by 8 bases and J by 5 bases, with 12 bases between them. The CDR3 DNA reads TGTGCCAGCCGGGGGATAGGCGAGACCCAGTACTTC. Amino acids: CASRGIGETQYF. Full variable domain (rest looked up from reference TRBV7-2 and TRBJ2-5): GAGVSQSPSNKVTEKGKDVELRCDPISGHTALYWYRQSLGQGLEFLIYFQGNSAPDKSGLPSDRFSAERTGGSVSTLTIQRTQQEDSAVYLCASRGIGETQYFGPGTRLLVL.

For this clonotype: It may be a read error: a sequence one base away is much more abundant. The chain carries TRBV29-1 and TRBJ2-3; 10 nucleotides line up with TRBD2. CDR1 and CDR2 from the germline V gene are SQVTM and ANQGSEA. There are 13 residues in the CDR3. The V and J ends lost 7 bases and 5 bases, in that order; junction bases with no gene match: 6. CDR3 sequence: CSGPVAGGDTQYF. CDR3 coding DNA: TGCAGCGGGCCGGTAGCGGGGGGAGATACGCAGTATTTT.

This clonotype appeared a few times. The V and J genes are TRBV20-1 and TRBJ2-5, with D unclear. This CDR3 spans 14 amino acids. Deletions cut 3 bases from V and 3 bases from J, with 14 bases between. Germline lookup yields CDR1 DFQATT and CDR2 SNEGSKA (reference sequence). This CDR3 reads CSASILGFEETQYF. DNA of the CDR3: TGCAGTGCTAGTATTTTGGGGTTTGAAGAGACCCAGTACTTC.

The rearrangement links TRBV6-5 to TRBJ2-1; D may match TRBD1 or TRBD2 (5 bases each). The J call may be mistaken, given a closer DNA end match to TRBJ2-7. From germline, CDR1 is MNHEY and CDR2 SVGAGI. The CDR3 has 14 amino acids. This CDR3 is CASSYARGNYEQYF. CDR3 DNA sequence: TGTGCCAGCAGTTACGCGAGGGGTAACTACGAGCAGTACTTC.

This clonotype has just a few counts. CDR3 protein: CASSPMGVGQPQHF. CDR3 nucleotide sequence: TGTGCCAGCAGCCCCATGGGGGTCGGCCAGCCCCAGCATTTT. The chain joins TRBV7-9 to TRBJ1-5; D may be TRBD1 (5 bases). The CDR3 is 14 residues long. Germline lookup yields CDR1 SEHNR and CDR2 FQNEAQ (reference sequence). Trimming left V 5 bases short and J 7 bases short, with 15 bases between. The full variable domain, its missing parts supplied by reference TRBV7-9 and TRBJ1-5, is DTGVSQNPRHKITKRGQNVTFRCDPISEHNRLYWYRQTLGQGPEFLTYFQNEAQLEKSRLLSDRFSAERPKGSFSTLEIQRTEQGDSAMYLCASSPMGVGQPQHFGDGTRLSIL.

This clonotype has only a few counts. Here the CDR3 reads CAAMAGFGTYEQYF. The CDR3 region has the DNA TGTGCAGCGATGGCAGGTTTTGGGACCTACGAGCAGTACTTC. The rearrangement joins TRBV27 to TRBJ2-7; D unclear. Germline assignment: CDR1 MNHEY and CDR2 SMNVEV (reference sequence). The CDR3 runs 14 residues.

This sequence joins TRBV24-1 and TRBJ2-1; D tentatively reads TRBD1 or TRBD2 (5 bases each). Trimming took 3 bases from V and 7 from J, leaving 9 bases between them. This CDR3 is 13 amino acids long. Germline V lookup: CDR1 KGHDR, CDR2 SFDVKD. Here the CDR3 reads CATSDGGRNEQFF. CDR3 DNA sequence: TGTGCCACCAGTGATGGGGGACGGAATGAGCAGTTCTTC.

V usage is TRBV27 and J usage is TRBJ2-4; tentatively, D is TRBD1 (5 bases). Matching the DNA end better, TRBJ2-5 makes the J call doubtful. The CDR3 totals 14 residues. The germline CDR1 and CDR2 sequences are MNHEY and SMNVEV (reference sequence). CDR3 in DNA: TGTGCCAGCACTAGTTTAGGGGCGGTGAAGACCCAGTACTTC. The encoded protein is CASTSLGAVKTQYF.

The J gene is TRBJ2-3, the V gene TRBV7-2; 8 bases fit TRBD2. V lost 1 base, J lost 4 bases, and 7 bases stayed unmatched. Germline V lookup: CDR1 SGHTA, CDR2 FQGNSA. CDR3 length equals 16 residues. The CDR3 coding sequence is TGTGCCAGCAGCTTAGTATGGCGCGGGGGGTCAGATACGCAGTATTTT. It is translated as CASSLVWRGGSDTQYF.

The V call is TRBV3-1, the J call TRBJ1-4; no clear D. The V end was cut by 0 bases, the J end by 6 bases, with 5 bases between. CDR1 LGHDT and CDR2 YNNKEL come from the germline V gene (reference sequence). This CDR3 has 13 amino acids. The CDR3 here is CASSQEFYEKLFF. CDR3 sequence (DNA): TGTGCCAGCAGCCAAGAATTTTATGAAAAACTGTTTTTT.

V usage is TRBV4-3 and J usage is TRBJ1-5, with D hard to call. V dropped 0 bases and J dropped 9 bases, with 9 bases sitting between them. The CDR3 has 13 amino acids. The germline V gene has CDR1 LGHNA and CDR2 YSLEER. The CDR3 loop reads CASSQDVTWPQHF. The CDR3 DNA sequence: TGCGCCAGCAGCCAAGATGTCACGTGGCCCCAGCATTTT.

This clonotype appeared a few times. CDR3 in amino acids: CASSPRLGGETQYF. The CDR3 nucleotides are TGTGCCAGCTCACCTCGACTAGGAGGAGAGACCCAGTACTTC. The chain is built from TRBV18 and TRBJ2-7; TRBD2 is a possible D gene (6 bases). The J call may be incorrect, as the DNA end agrees better with TRBJ2-5. The CDR3 loop spans 14 amino acids. Germline CDR1 KGHSH, CDR2 LQKENI.

This clonotype has more than one count but fewer than ten. The rearrangement joins TRBV29-1 to TRBJ2-3, with a weak D call TRBD2 (5 bases). CDR1 and CDR2 from the germline V gene are SQVTM and ANQGSEA. Trimming stripped 1 base from V and 0 bases from J, with 11 bases between. The CDR3 is 15 amino acids. The CDR3 DNA reads as TGCAGCGTTGAAGTAGCGAAAACTAGCACAGATACGCAGTATTTT. Amino acid sequence: CSVEVAKTSTDTQYF.

The table lists this clonotype with a count of one. V gene TRBV7-9 combines with J gene TRBJ1-2, with 7 bases matching TRBD1. With 8 bases clipped from V and 4 bases from J, the junction kept 7 bases outside the gene matches. The CDR3 consists of 13 residues. Germline V gene lookup returns CDR1 SEHNR and CDR2 FQNEAQ (reference sequence). CDR3 sequence reads: CASGRTGAYGYTF. CDR3 nucleotides: TGTGCCAGCGGACGTACAGGGGCCTATGGCTACACCTTC. The variable domain in full, completed from reference TRBV7-9 and TRBJ1-2, reads DTGVSQNPRHKITKRGQNVTFRCDPISEHNRLYWYRQTLGQGPEFLTYFQNEAQLEKSRLLSDRFSAERPKGSFSTLEIQRTEQGDSAMYLCASGRTGAYGYTFGSGTRLTVV.

This clonotype was seen only a few times. DNA for the CDR3: TGCGCCAGCAGCTTCCACAGGACTAGCGGGATCCACGAGCAGTACTTC. Amino acid sequence: CASSFHRTSGIHEQYF. The V and J genes are TRBV5-1 and TRBJ2-7, with 12 bases lining up with TRBD2. Looked up from germline, CDR1 is SGHRS and CDR2 is YFSETQ. The V and J ends lost 2 bases and 5 bases, in that order; junction bases with no gene match: 8. The CDR3 sequence is 16 residues long.

This clonotype was found a few times. The chain couples TRBV9 to TRBJ2-2; TRBD2 aligns across 9 bases. The germline gives CDR1 SGDLS, CDR2 YYNGEE. The length of the CDR3 is 16 residues. V lost 0 bases to trimming and J lost 4 bases; unmatched junction nucleotides: 4. CDR3 DNA: TGTGCCAGCAGCGTAGACGGCGGGGGGGTCACCGGGGAGCTGTTTTTT. Amino acids: CASSVDGGGVTGELFF.

The chain couples TRBV12-3 or TRBV12-4 to TRBJ2-1; D unclear. The ends were cut back, 3 bases at V and 9 bases at J, with 9 bases in the middle. This CDR3 is built from 12 residues. The DNA of the CDR3 is TGTGCCAGCAGTTTCAGGTGGAGTGAGCAGTTCTTC. Protein: CASSFRWSEQFF.

J is TRBJ2-1 and V is TRBV6-1; 13 bases line up with TRBD2. The germline CDR1 and CDR2 sequences are MNHNS and SASEGT. J gave up 7 bases and V 6 bases, and 15 bases lay outside the gene matches. CDR3 length: 18 amino acids. CDR3 nucleotides: TGTGCCAGCAGCCGGACTAGCGGGGGCCGTAGTCGGCTAAATGAGCAGTTCTTC. It is translated as CASSRTSGGRSRLNEQFF.

V usage is TRBV4-3 and J usage is TRBJ2-4, with a possible D match to TRBD1 (6 bases). The V gene lost 4 bases and the J gene lost 8 bases, with 15 bases spanning the gap. Germline V gene lookup returns CDR1 LGHNA and CDR2 YSLEER. The CDR3 spans 14 residues. The CDR3 DNA reads TGCGCCAGCAGCCCTGGAACAGGGTTGGACATTCAGTACTTC. As protein: CASSPGTGLDIQYF.

The V and J genes are TRBV6-2 or TRBV6-3 and TRBJ1-2; no clear D gene. The V end lost 7 bases, the J end lost 2 bases, and 8 bases lay between the germline ends. Germline V CDR1 and CDR2: MNHEY, SVGEGT. The CDR3 spans 12 residues. CDR3 sequence: CASNGANYGYTF. The CDR3 nucleotides are TGTGCCAGCAACGGAGCGAACTATGGCTACACCTTC.

This clonotype was seen a single time. This chain connects TRBV25-1 to TRBJ2-5; D ambiguous. Germline CDR1 MGHDK, CDR2 SYGVNS. Trimming left V 5 bases short and J 7 bases short, with 14 bases between. This CDR3 is 13 amino acids long. CDR3 nucleotide sequence: TGTGCCAGCAGTCCTTGGGGTTTAGCGACCCAGTACTTC. As protein: CASSPWGLATQYF.

The sample holds a few counts of this clonotype. The chain links TRBV29-1 to TRBJ2-5, with 9 bases that match TRBD1. CDR1 and CDR2 (germline): SQVTM, ANQGSEA. V shed 8 bases, J shed 11 bases, and the junction held 12 bases outside the gene matches. The CDR3 covers 12 residues. The CDR3 loop is CSLTTGGKEQYF. The DNA for the CDR3 is TGCAGCCTAACGACAGGGGGGAAAGAGCAGTACTTC.

V gene TRBV4-1 combines with J gene TRBJ1-2; D gene uncertain. The germline V gene encodes CDR1 MGHRA and CDR2 YSYEKL. V lost 0 bases and J lost 6, with 14 bases in between. The CDR3 loop spans 15 amino acids. Here the CDR3 reads CASSQDWGLVNGYTF. As DNA, the CDR3 is TGCGCCAGCAGCCAAGACTGGGGATTAGTCAATGGCTACACCTTC.